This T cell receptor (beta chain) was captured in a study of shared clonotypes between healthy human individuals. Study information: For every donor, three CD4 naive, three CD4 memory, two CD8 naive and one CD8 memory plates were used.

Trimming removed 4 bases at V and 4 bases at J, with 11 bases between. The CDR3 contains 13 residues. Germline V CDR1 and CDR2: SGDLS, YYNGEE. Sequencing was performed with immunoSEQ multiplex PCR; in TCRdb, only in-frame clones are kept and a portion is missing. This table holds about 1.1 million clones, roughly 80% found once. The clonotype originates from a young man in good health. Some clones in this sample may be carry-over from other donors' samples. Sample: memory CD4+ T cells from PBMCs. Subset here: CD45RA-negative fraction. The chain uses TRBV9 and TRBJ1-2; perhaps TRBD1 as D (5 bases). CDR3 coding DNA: TGTGCCAGCAGCACAGGATCGGGCTATGGCTACACCTTC. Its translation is CASSTGSGYGYTF.